These T cell receptor beta chains were read from a single sample in a study of metastatic and nonmetastatic thyroid tumors. TCRdb reanalyzed the PCR reads via MiXCR. The sample consists of 40,000 to 55,000 clones, roughly 15% of them appearing once. Sequences were obtained from blood. These receptors came from a female donor with papillary thyroid cancer or a benign thyroid nodule (not recorded which). Some clones in this sample may be carry-over from other donors' samples. Each CDR3 is given with its conserved first and last residue. A D gene is named only where the DNA matches it firmly. The listing skips clone size in some rows; elsewhere it reads once, few, many or a size class.

size	V	length	J	D	DNA	CDR3
many	TRBV25-1	14	TRBJ1-6	TRBD1	TGTGCCAGCAGGTACAGGGGGCAAGGTTCACCCCTCCACTTT	CASRYRGQGSPLHF
many	TRBV28	14	TRBJ2-1	.	TGTGCCAGCAGTTCCACGGAAGGCCCCAATGAGCAGTTCTTC	CASSSTEGPNEQFF
.	TRBV7-8	16	TRBJ1-1	.	TGTGCCAGCAGCAACACCTTGACAGTGTGGAACACTGAAGCTTTCTTT	CASSNTLTVWNTEAFF
many	TRBV11-2	15	TRBJ1-1	.	TGTGCCAGCAGCTTGACGTGGACAGCGGGCTCAGAAGCTTTCTTT	CASSLTWTAGSEAFF
.	TRBV13	12	TRBJ1-1	TRBD1	TGTGCCAGCAGCCACCGACAGGGGTGGGCTTTCTTT	CASSHRQGWAFF
many	TRBV3-1	13	TRBJ1-2	.	TGTGCCAGCAGCCACCCTCGGGGGCGCGGCTACACCTTC	CASSHPRGRGYTF
many	TRBV11-2	13	TRBJ2-1	.	TGTGCCAGCAGCCCCGATAGGGGCAATGAGCAGTTCTTC	CASSPDRGNEQFF
many	TRBV6-1	14	TRBJ1-4	.	TGTGCCAGCAGGAAGGAGGGAACTAATGAAAAACTGTTTTTT	CASRKEGTNEKLFF
few	TRBV28	14	TRBJ2-7	.	TGTGCCAGCAGCCAGGTAGGGGGCTCCTACGAGCAGTACTTC	CASSQVGGSYEQYF
many	TRBV2	13	TRBJ1-1	.	TGTGCCAGCAGTGGCCAGGGGAACACTGAAGCTTTCTTT	CASSGQGNTEAFF
few	TRBV25-1	15	TRBJ2-5	.	TGTGCCAGTACTGACATACAAGAGGTCCCAGAGACCCAGTACTTC	CASTDIQEVPETQYF
few	TRBV6-1	13	TRBJ2-7	.	TGTGCCAGCAGTGACGTCGGCTCCTACGAGCAGTACTTC	CASSDVGSYEQYF
many	TRBV13	16	TRBJ2-1	.	TGTGCCAGCAGCTTAGAAACTAGCCTCCTTTGGGATGAGCAGTTCTTC	CASSLETSLLWDEQFF
many	TRBV13	14	TRBJ2-1	.	TGTGCCAGCACCCGGACAATTGCCTACAATGAGCAGTTCTTC	CASTRTIAYNEQFF
many	TRBV5-1	13	TRBJ1-2	.	TGCGCCAGCAGCCCCTCAGGGGCCGCGGGCTACACCTTC	CASSPSGAAGYTF
many	TRBV19	14	TRBJ1-2	TRBD1	TGTGCCAGTAGTATACGGACAGGGAACTATGGCTACACCTTC	CASSIRTGNYGYTF
.	TRBV4-1	14	TRBJ2-1	.	TGCGCCAGCAGCCATCCTCCCCGTGGGGCTGATCAGTTCTTC	CASSHPPRGADQFF
many	TRBV28	15	TRBJ2-3	.	TGTGCCAGCAGTTTGACCCCGCCGGGGACAGATACGCAGTATTTT	CASSLTPPGTDTQYF
.	TRBV3-1	15	TRBJ1-4	.	TGTGCCAGCAGCCAAGAAGGATCAACTAATGAAAAACTGTTTTTT	CASSQEGSTNEKLFF
few	TRBV2	14	TRBJ2-1	TRBD1	TGTGCCAGCAGCCAGGACAGGACAATAGCTGAGCAGTTCTTC	CASSQDRTIAEQFF
many	TRBV19	18	TRBJ2-2	TRBD2	TGTGCCAGTAGTACGAGGAGGGGACTAGCGGGAGGTGGCGGGGAGCTGTTTTTT	CASSTRRGLAGGGGELFF
few	TRBV6-4	18	TRBJ2-7	TRBD2	TGTGCCAGCAGTGAAGCTCCGGGACTAGCGGGAGGCTCCTACGAGCAGTACTTC	CASSEAPGLAGGSYEQYF
many	TRBV5-1	19	TRBJ1-5	TRBD1	TGCGCCAGCAGCTTGGCTTCTGGACAGGGGGCGCATAGCAATCAGCCCCAGCATTTT	CASSLASGQGAHSNQPQHF
many	TRBV6-1	13	TRBJ2-1	.	TGTGCCAGCATAGAAGACTGGCGGCGAGAGCAGTTCTTC	CASIEDWRREQFF
many	TRBV24-1	15	TRBJ2-7	.	TGTGCCACCAGTGATTCTAGAGACAGGTACTACGAGCAGTACTTC	CATSDSRDRYYEQYF
.	TRBV20-1	15	TRBJ2-7	TRBD2	TGCAGTGCTAGGGAGACGGGACTAGCGGGACTCGAGCAGTACTTC	CSARETGLAGLEQYF
.	TRBV20-1	14	TRBJ2-7	TRBD2	TGCAGTGCCCGAAGTACTAGCGGGTATTACGAGCAGTACTTC	CSARSTSGYYEQYF
many	TRBV28	16	TRBJ2-2	.	TGTGCCAGCAGTCGGGTACCCGGGGCCTACACCGGGGAGCTGTTTTTT	CASSRVPGAYTGELFF
many	TRBV7-6	13	TRBJ2-7	.	TGTGCCAGCAGCCCCGAAGTAGCCTACGAGCAGTACTTC	CASSPEVAYEQYF
many	TRBV7-9	14	TRBJ2-7	TRBD1	TGTGCCAGCGGGGAGACAGGGCGCTCCTACGAGCAGTACTTC	CASGETGRSYEQYF
many	TRBV2	14	TRBJ2-4	.	TGTGCCAGCCTCGGGGGAGTTGGCAAAAACATTCAGTACTTC	CASLGGVGKNIQYF
many	TRBV18	15	TRBJ2-1	.	TGTGCCAGCTCACCACTCGCGGCACAAGCCAATGAGCAGTTCTTC	CASSPLAAQANEQFF
many	TRBV18	15	TRBJ2-7	TRBD2	TGTGCCAGCTCACCAGGACTAGCGCTAGGCTACGAGCAGTACTTC	CASSPGLALGYEQYF
.	TRBV20-1	13	TRBJ1-5	.	TGCAGTGCTAGAGGATATAGCAATCAACCCCAGCATTTC	CSARGYSNQPQHF
many	TRBV24-1	15	TRBJ2-1	TRBD2	TGTGCCACCAGTGATAGCGGGAGTGATAAGAATGAGCAGTTCTTC	CATSDSGSDKNEQFF
medium-sized	TRBV6-2/TRBV6-3	13	TRBJ2-1	.	TGTGCCAGCAGTTACCGCCCTGTAGATGAGCAGTTCTTC	CASSYRPVDEQFF
few	TRBV24-1	15	TRBJ2-1	TRBD1	TGTGCCACCAGTGATTTCGGACAGGGGGATGATGAGCAGTTCTTC	CATSDFGQGDDEQFF
many	TRBV13	15	TRBJ1-2	.	TGTGCCAGCAGCCCAGGACAGACTACTTACTATGGCTACACCTTC	CASSPGQTTYYGYTF
many	TRBV12-3/TRBV12-4	13	TRBJ2-1	.	TGTGCCAGCACCAAGGACTTTGACAATGAGCAGTTCTTC	CASTKDFDNEQFF
many	TRBV6-1	16	TRBJ2-1	.	TGTGCCAGCAGGGATCTAGCGACCCATTCCTACAATGAGCAGTTCTTC	CASRDLATHSYNEQFF
many	TRBV6-4	12	TRBJ1-2	.	TGTGCCAGCAGTGGGGGGCGCGATGGCTACACCTTC	CASSGGRDGYTF
.	TRBV19	17	TRBJ1-5	.	TGTGCCAGTAGCCGCCCGTCCGGGGGGTTAAGCAATCAGCCCCAGCATTTT	CASSRPSGGLSNQPQHF
many	TRBV5-1	16	TRBJ2-1	TRBD2	TGCGCCAGCAGCTTTTCACTAGCGGGAGGAAGCAATGAGCAGTTCTTC	CASSFSLAGGSNEQFF
many	TRBV29-1	13	TRBJ2-1	.	TGCAGCGAAGGGGGAATCACTTACAATGAGCAGTTCTTC	CSEGGITYNEQFF
.	TRBV19	15	TRBJ1-4	TRBD1	TGTGCCAGGAGTACACAGGGGCTAACTAATGAAAAACTGTTTTTT	CARSTQGLTNEKLFF
many	TRBV2	15	TRBJ1-2	TRBD1	TGTGCCAGCAGGCGAGAGGCGGGACAGGCGAATGGCTACACCTTC	CASRREAGQANGYTF
few	TRBV19	14	TRBJ2-3	.	TGTGCCAGTAGTATGGAGCTAGCAGCAGATACGCAGTATTTT	CASSMELAADTQYF
.	TRBV4-2	15	TRBJ1-4	.	TGTGGCAGCAGCCAAGCGGACGGAGCTAATGAAAAACTGTTTTTT	CGSSQADGANEKLFF
many	TRBV7-2	14	TRBJ1-1	.	TGTGCCAGCAGCGCCCAGGGAGGTGGCACTGAAGCTTTCTTT	CASSAQGGGTEAFF
many	TRBV4-2	15	TRBJ2-1	TRBD1	TGTGCCAGCAGTCCTACCGGGACAGGGAGGACTGAGCAGTTCTTC	CASSPTGTGRTEQFF
few	TRBV2	13	TRBJ2-7	.	TGTGCCAGCAACCAGGGATGTTCCTACAAGCAGTACTTC	CASNQGCSYKQYF
many	TRBV11-2	14	TRBJ2-7	TRBD1	TGTGCCAGCAGCCCCGACAGGGGGACCTACGAGCAGTACTTC	CASSPDRGTYEQYF
.	TRBV6-6	18	TRBJ1-6	.	TGTGCCAGCAGTTACTCGGATGCGGCCAGCTCCTATAATTCACCCCTCCACTTT	CASSYSDAASSYNSPLHF
many	TRBV29-1	14	TRBJ2-1	TRBD1	TGCAGCGCCGGGACAGGGGGCTCCTACAATGAGCAGTTCTTC	CSAGTGGSYNEQFF
many	TRBV7-2	14	TRBJ2-7	TRBD2	TGTGCCAGCAGCTCGACCGGGACTAGTACCGAGCAGTACTTC	CASSSTGTSTEQYF
.	TRBV12-3/TRBV12-4	14	TRBJ1-6	.	TGTGCCAGCAGTTTTTCGGGGTCCAATTCACCCCTCCACTTT	CASSFSGSNSPLHF
many	TRBV2	12	TRBJ1-5	.	TGTGCCAGCAGAGGGACGGATCAGCCCCAGCATTTT	CASRGTDQPQHF